This record concerns one T cell receptor (beta chain) sequence. Its antigen is still unknown. For the second PCR, which ran for roughly 6 to 11 cycles, a sample-barcoded 5' primer and a J-beta primer mix were used. TCRdb passed the 5' RACE reads through MiXCR, listing each CDR3 protein once. This table holds 700,000 to 950,000 distinct CDR3 sequences, roughly 45% found once. This entry belongs to a study of blood T cells in healthy people across ages. The study's findings and limits: Compared with aged donors, long-lived donors showed fewer expanded clones, suggesting selection. The unknown donor CMV status may have confounded expanded clonotype changes.

The individuals who served as donors were healthy Caucasians living in Russia, aged roughly 6 to 95. There were at least 6 micrograms of total RNA extracted from every sample. CDR1 is ENHRY, CDR2 SYGVKD, per germline. The CDR3 contains 12 residues. The V and J ends lost 8 bases and 1 base, in that order; junction bases with no gene match: 1. The source material was blood. V gene TRBV10-3 combines with J gene TRBJ2-5; TRBD2 aligns across 7 bases. The clonotype originates from a woman aged 60 to 75 in good health. The CDR3 spells CAIGGGQETQYF. The CDR3 DNA reads TGTGCCATCGGCGGGGGCCAAGAGACCCAGTACTTC.